This is a list of T cell receptor beta chains from one sample in a study of blood T cell repertoires in COVID-19. Sequenced by immunoSEQ multiplex PCR; TCRdb stores in-frame clones only, minus some. This table holds fewer than 350,000 clones, roughly 85% found once. The sequencing sample was made of peripheral blood. The receptor set was obtained from a human donor in a cohort sampled during active COVID-19. The CDR3 runs from the conserved cysteine through the conserved F or W.

v_call: TRBV18
j_call: TRBJ1-2
cdr3_aa: CASSPGEGGYTF

v_call: TRBV27
j_call: TRBJ2-1
cdr3_aa: CASSLAAGAAEQFF

v_call: TRBV6-5
j_call: TRBJ1-1
cdr3_aa: CASSYSGEDCCPFF

v_call: TRBV7-3
j_call: TRBJ2-2
cdr3_aa: CASSFKGTGGASTGELFF

v_call: TRBV10-3
j_call: TRBJ2-2
cdr3_aa: CAISESSERGELFF

v_call: TRBV3-1/TRBV3-2
j_call: TRBJ1-1
cdr3_aa: CASSRDMGGNTEAFF

v_call: TRBV7-9
j_call: TRBJ1-2
cdr3_aa: CASRPPSFYGYTF

v_call: TRBV3-1/TRBV3-2
j_call: TRBJ1-4
cdr3_aa: CASSQVSGGGEKLFF

v_call: TRBV10-3
j_call: TRBJ1-1
cdr3_aa: CAISESGRMNTEAFF

v_call: TRBV29-1
j_call: TRBJ1-1
cdr3_aa: CSVETGWYSDTEAFF

v_call: TRBV2
j_call: TRBJ1-2
cdr3_aa: CASLGIQNYGYTF

v_call: TRBV25-1
j_call: TRBJ2-3
cdr3_aa: CASSVGGGADTQYF

v_call: TRBV7-9
j_call: TRBJ1-2
cdr3_aa: CASSLDWTDGYTF

v_call: TRBV3-1/TRBV3-2
j_call: TRBJ1-3
cdr3_aa: CASSPSPSGNTIYF

v_call: TRBV4-1
j_call: TRBJ2-3
cdr3_aa: CASSQGLAGPNTDTQYF

v_call: TRBV5-4
j_call: TRBJ2-3
cdr3_aa: CASSSPGQTTDTQYF

v_call: TRBV3-1/TRBV3-2
j_call: TRBJ1-3
cdr3_aa: CASGDTNSGNTIYF

v_call: TRBV12-5
j_call: TRBJ2-7
cdr3_aa: CASGLTIRVGAYYEQYF

v_call: TRBV29-1
j_call: TRBJ1-1
cdr3_aa: CSGRGGHTEAFF

v_call: TRBV6-5
j_call: TRBJ1-2
cdr3_aa: CASRSRVNYGYTF

v_call: TRBV2
j_call: TRBJ1-1
cdr3_aa: CASSDGTGGIEAFF

v_call: TRBV27
j_call: TRBJ2-7
cdr3_aa: CASSPSGGEVSYEQYF

v_call: TRBV19
j_call: TRBJ1-5
cdr3_aa: CASSITGGGQPQHF

v_call: TRBV19
j_call: TRBJ2-3
cdr3_aa: CATALFLSGPDTQYF

v_call: TRBV10-2
j_call: TRBJ1-1
cdr3_aa: CASSEGGRYTEAFF

v_call: TRBV19
j_call: TRBJ1-2
cdr3_aa: CASSIAGTPNYGYTF

v_call: TRBV6-6
j_call: TRBJ2-1
cdr3_aa: CASSYPELAANEQFF

v_call: TRBV28
j_call: TRBJ1-2
cdr3_aa: CASSFPQGASRYGYTF

v_call: TRBV9
j_call: TRBJ1-2
cdr3_aa: CASRSSPGDYGYTF

v_call: TRBV25-1
j_call: TRBJ1-4
cdr3_aa: CASSPQGRRGGNEKLFF

v_call: TRBV3-1/TRBV3-2
j_call: TRBJ2-3
cdr3_aa: CASTPLADTDTQYF

v_call: TRBV6-5
j_call: TRBJ2-2
cdr3_aa: CASSYPRLAGVGELFF

v_call: TRBV29-1
j_call: TRBJ1-2
cdr3_aa: CSVEKGQDYGYTF

v_call: TRBV7-2
j_call: TRBJ1-1
cdr3_aa: CASSVDRNTEAFF

v_call: TRBV3-1/TRBV3-2
j_call: TRBJ1-2
cdr3_aa: CASSQDRGRGYGYTF

v_call: TRBV11-2
j_call: TRBJ2-3
cdr3_aa: CASSLESSGTQYF

v_call: TRBV5-8
j_call: TRBJ1-4
cdr3_aa: CASRRGSRGIGTNEKLFF

v_call: TRBV2
j_call: TRBJ2-1
cdr3_aa: CASIQAVETGNEQFF

v_call: TRBV11-2
j_call: TRBJ2-7
cdr3_aa: CASSPGVGGSYEQYF

v_call: TRBV12-3/TRBV12-4
j_call: TRBJ1-2
cdr3_aa: CASRRGLGYGYTF

v_call: TRBV5-1
j_call: TRBJ1-1
cdr3_aa: CASSSVSGTEAFF

v_call: TRBV7-9
j_call: TRBJ1-3
cdr3_aa: CASSATTASGNTIYF

v_call: TRBV29-1
j_call: TRBJ2-3
cdr3_aa: CSVVAGGPDTQYF

v_call: TRBV2
j_call: TRBJ1-2
cdr3_aa: CASSALEGDGYTF

v_call: TRBV24-1
j_call: TRBJ2-1
cdr3_aa: CATSQAGAPYNEQFF

v_call: TRBV11-2
j_call: TRBJ2-3
cdr3_aa: CASSQAGGRTYTQYF

v_call: TRBV25-1
j_call: TRBJ1-6
cdr3_aa: CASRDRTGYSPLHF

v_call: TRBV4-2
j_call: TRBJ2-7
cdr3_aa: CASSQHSGEEDEQYF

v_call: TRBV10-3
j_call: TRBJ1-1
cdr3_aa: CAISGTENMNTEAFF

v_call: TRBV2
j_call: TRBJ1-5
cdr3_aa: CASGGTGGRGAVSQPQHF

v_call: TRBV19
j_call: TRBJ2-7
cdr3_aa: CASSIGAGGNEQYF

v_call: TRBV2
j_call: TRBJ2-3
cdr3_aa: CASKEGSTDTQYF

v_call: TRBV18
j_call: TRBJ2-7
cdr3_aa: CASSPEGAYEQYF

v_call: TRBV10-3
j_call: TRBJ1-1
cdr3_aa: CAMGQGWDTEAFF

v_call: TRBV18
j_call: TRBJ1-4
cdr3_aa: CASSLRQDNEKLFF